The 2 T cell receptor beta chains reported below all come from one sample, sequenced in a study of blood T cell repertoires in COVID-19. The assay was immunoSEQ multiplex PCR, and TCRdb's table has in-frame clones only and misses some. Among approximately 250,000 clones listed, just under 85% were seen once. The sample comprised peripheral blood. The receptors were gathered from a woman aged 55-70 years with active or convalescent COVID-19.

The chain uses TRBV2 and TRBJ1-1; D might be TRBD1 (5 bases). Germline lookup yields CDR1 SNHLY and CDR2 FYNNEI. Trimming removed 2 bases from V and 1 base from J, with 8 bases in between. CDR3 size: 14 residues. CDR3 in amino acids: CASSEQGGNTEAFF. The CDR3 bases are TGTGCCAGCAGTGAACAGGGTGGGAACACTGAAGCTTTCTTT.

The V gene is TRBV3-1 (or the pseudogene TRBV3-2), the J gene TRBJ2-1; 10 positions agree with TRBD2. Looked up from germline, CDR1 is LGHDT and CDR2 is YNNKEL (reference sequence). This CDR3 is built from 18 residues. The V gene end was trimmed by 1 base and the J gene end by 0 bases; junction bases not matched to a gene: 6. CDR3 DNA sequence: TGTGCCAGCAGCCAAGGAGGGCTAGCGGGAGCCTCCTACAATGAGCAGTTCTTC. It specifies CASSQGGLAGASYNEQFF.